This entry lists 29 T cell receptor beta chains sequenced from one sample in a study of blood T cell repertoires in COVID-19 (TCRdb year 2020). The library was obtained by the immunoSEQ multiplex PCR assay. TCRdb took this table from immuneACCESS and kept in-frame rearrangements with V and J called. Such tables lack part of the clones; where checked against another copy, unresolved V genes explain under half of the gap, and the rest is unexplained. Across this sample there are 250,000 to 300,000 clones, with 70% to 90% seen only once. The ten largest clones capture about an eighth of the sample. The sequenced material came from peripheral blood. The receptors derive from a woman between 65 and 79 years old with COVID-19, enrolled during active disease.

The chain uses TRBV27 and TRBJ1-4; TRBD1 aligns across 10 bases. The germline V gene encodes CDR1 MNHEY and CDR2 SMNVEV (reference sequence). The ends lost 4 bases at V and 6 bases at J; junction bases unmatched: 5. This CDR3 has 15 amino acids. The CDR3 sequence is CASSSRQGADEKLFF. For the CDR3, the DNA is TGTGCCAGCAGTTCCCGACAGGGGGCGGATGAAAAACTGTTTTTT.

The gene calls are TRBV14 and TRBJ2-7, with 14 bases matching TRBD2. Trimming took 0 bases from V and 4 from J; bases not matched to a gene: 8. The CDR3 extends over 18 amino acids. The V gene's germline CDR1 is SGHDN and CDR2 FVKESK. The CDR3, as DNA: TGTGCCAGCAGCCAAGACGGGAAGGGACTAGCGGGGGTTTACGAGCAGTACTTC. This translates into CASSQDGKGLAGVYEQYF.

The chain links TRBV5-1 to TRBJ1-5; D is unclear. The CDR3 covers 13 residues. Germline loops: CDR1 SGHRS, CDR2 YFSETQ. With 2 bases removed from V and 8 bases from J, the gap between germline ends came to 11 bases. The CDR3 is CASSLWPGKPQHF. The CDR3, as DNA: TGCGCCAGCAGCTTATGGCCGGGGAAGCCCCAGCATTTT.

J is TRBJ1-3 and V is TRBV9; 9 bases match TRBD1. Trimming removed 2 bases from V and 4 bases from J; junction bases left unmatched: 10. The CDR3 consists of 17 residues. In germline, CDR1 is SGDLS, CDR2 YYNGEE. The CDR3 sequence is CASSVGPGQGKGNTIYF. Here the CDR3 DNA reads TGTGCCAGCAGCGTCGGACCGGGACAGGGAAAAGGAAACACCATATATTTT.

V usage is TRBV2 and J usage is TRBJ1-4; TRBD1 agrees at 7 bases. The CDR3 consists of 13 residues. CDR1 SNHLY and CDR2 FYNNEI come from the germline V gene. J lost 4 bases, V lost 7 bases, and 3 bases had no gene match. The DNA of the CDR3 is TGTGCCAGCAAGACAGGGTTTAATGAAAAACTGTTTTTT. Its protein product is CASKTGFNEKLFF.

The chain uses TRBV28 and TRBJ1-4; a weak D match, TRBD1 (5 bases). With 6 bases removed from V and 0 bases from J, the gap between germline ends came to 8 bases. From germline, CDR1 is MDHEN and CDR2 SYDVKM. This CDR3 has 14 residues. The CDR3 nucleotides read TGTGCCAGCAGGGACATATCAACTAATGAAAAACTGTTTTTT. This translates into CASRDISTNEKLFF.

V is TRBV24-1 and J is TRBJ1-6, with 8 bases identical to TRBD1. J gave up 6 bases and V 0 bases, and 3 bases lay outside the gene matches. This CDR3 has 16 amino acids. CDR1 and CDR2 (germline): KGHDR, SFDVKD. CDR3 in amino acids: CATSDLPGQVNSPLHF. The CDR3 DNA sequence: TGTGCCACCAGTGATTTGCCGGGACAGGTTAATTCACCCCTCCACTTT.

The chain is built from TRBV15 and TRBJ1-4; D might be TRBD1 (5 bases). The CDR3 runs 11 residues. Trimming shortened V by 8 bases and J by 8 bases, and 9 bases separated the two germline ends. Germline V gene lookup returns CDR1 LNHNV and CDR2 YYDKDF (reference sequence). The CDR3 region is CATQGFEKLFF. As DNA, the CDR3 is TGTGCCACCCAGGGTTTCGAAAAACTGTTTTTT.

The CDR3 region is CASTEGLAGGQADTQYF. The CDR3 bases are TGTGCCAGCACCGAAGGACTAGCGGGGGGGCAGGCAGATACGCAGTATTTT. V and J are TRBV2 and TRBJ2-3, with 15 bases lining up with TRBD2. Germline CDR1 reads SNHLY; CDR2 reads FYNNEI. This CDR3 has 17 residues. The junction had 9 bases not matched to a gene; V was cut back by 7 bases and J by 4 bases.

The V call is TRBV5-1, the J call TRBJ2-7, with 10 bases matching TRBD1. V was pared by 0 bases and J by 6 bases, with 3 bases of the junction left unmatched. CDR1 is SGHRS, CDR2 YFSETQ, per germline. The CDR3 length is 14 residues. DNA of the CDR3: TGCGCCAGCAGCTTGGCCGGGACAGGGGCCGAGCAGTACTTC. It codes for CASSLAGTGAEQYF.

This rearrangement joins TRBV1 to TRBJ1-1; TRBD1 reflects the table's D call only, with no check against the DNA. TRBV1 is listed as a pseudogene. This CDR3 comprises 15 residues. The CDR3 reads CTSSSDRDWDTEAFF. The CDR3 DNA reads TGCACCAGCAGCTCGGACAGGGATTGGGACACTGAAGCTTTCTTT.

The V call is TRBV2, the J call TRBJ2-7; D not resolved. V lost 2 bases and J 6 bases, leaving 14 bases between the germline ends. Germline lookup yields CDR1 SNHLY and CDR2 FYNNEI. The CDR3 consists of 14 residues. CDR3 DNA: TGTGCCAGCAGTGAATTGGGCCCAACGATCGAGCAGTACTTC. Translated, it gives CASSELGPTIEQYF.

The gene calls are TRBV28 and TRBJ2-2; D is perhaps TRBD2 (6 bases). The ends were cut back, 6 bases at V and 6 bases at J, with 8 bases in the middle. The CDR3 runs to 12 residues. Germline V CDR1 and CDR2: MDHEN, SYDVKM. Here the CDR3 DNA reads TGTGCCAGCAGCCCGGGGGCCGGGGAGCTGTTTTTT. It specifies CASSPGAGELFF.

The rearrangement joins TRBV6-5 to TRBJ2-1; 9 bases are a match to TRBD1. The CDR3 totals 13 residues. Germline CDR1 MNHEY, CDR2 SVGAGI. Trimming took 8 bases from V and 7 from J; bases not matched to a gene: 6. CDR3 bases: TGTGCCAGCTCAAACAGGGGGCGAAATGAGCAGTTCTTC. It yields the protein CASSNRGRNEQFF.

The genes are TRBV5-4 and TRBJ1-5; the D gene is possibly TRBD1 (6 bases). Trimming took 5 bases from V and 6 from J, leaving 9 bases between them. From germline, CDR1 is SGHNT and CDR2 YYREEE (reference sequence). CDR3 length: 12 residues. Here the CDR3 reads CASSVDSQPQHF. In DNA form, the CDR3 reads TGTGCCAGCAGTGTGGACAGTCAGCCCCAGCATTTT.

The chain combines TRBV14 with TRBJ2-1; weak D call: TRBD1 (7 bases). Germline CDR1 and CDR2: SGHDN and FVKESK. This CDR3 is 16 amino acids long. The V gene lost 2 bases and the J gene lost 3 bases, with 14 bases spanning the gap. The CDR3 nucleotides read TGTGCCAGCAGCCAAAGGGGGACAGCGGGCTACAATGAGCAGTTCTTC. This translates into CASSQRGTAGYNEQFF.

This clone was detected only once. The chain couples TRBV6-5 to TRBJ1-3; D perhaps matches TRBD1 (6 bases). CDR1 MNHEY and CDR2 SVGAGI come from the germline V gene. Trimming took 2 bases from V and 2 from J, leaving 7 bases between them. The CDR3 runs to 14 residues. The CDR3 sequence: CASSYGTTGNTIYF. The CDR3 DNA reads as TGTGCCAGCAGTTACGGGACAACTGGAAACACCATATATTTT.

This clone appeared a single time. The chain couples TRBV5-5 to TRBJ2-1; 12 nucleotides align to TRBD2. The CDR3 sequence is 15 residues long. Unmatched junction bases numbered 6, after V lost 2 bases and J lost 9 bases. Germline CDR1 SGHKS, CDR2 YYEKEE (reference sequence). In DNA, the CDR3 is TGTGCCAGCAGCTTAAGACTAGCGGGGGAAAGTGAGCAGTTCTTC. Its protein product is CASSLRLAGESEQFF. Full variable domain (missing parts from reference TRBV5-5 and TRBJ2-1): DAGVTQSPTHLIKTRGQQVTLRCSPISGHKSVSWYQQVLGQGPQFIFQYYEKEERGRGNFPDRFSARQFPNYSSELNVNALLLGDSALYLCASSLRLAGESEQFFGPGTRLTVL.

The V and J genes are TRBV19 and TRBJ1-5; the D gene is possibly TRBD1 (6 bases). From germline, CDR1 is LNHDA and CDR2 SQIVND (reference sequence). The CDR3 length is 13 residues. The V and J ends lost 5 bases and 7 bases respectively, with 12 bases between them. DNA of the CDR3: TGTGCCAGTAGTTGGCAGGGGACACAGCCCCAGCATTTT. Translated, it gives CASSWQGTQPQHF.

The gene calls are TRBV5-1 and TRBJ1-2, with 9 bases identical to TRBD1. Germline loops: CDR1 SGHRS, CDR2 YFSETQ. The J segment lost 8 bases and the V segment lost 3 bases, leaving 8 bases of the junction unmatched. The CDR3 sequence is 14 residues long. The DNA for the CDR3 is TGCGCCAGCAGCTCCGGACAGGGGATTGAGGGCTACACCTTC. Translated: CASSSGQGIEGYTF.

The CDR3 bases are TGTGCCAGCAGCCATCCCGGGACAGGGTTTTCCGAAGCTTTCTTT. Protein product: CASSHPGTGFSEAFF. The rearrangement links TRBV6-6 to TRBJ1-1, with 9 bases that match TRBD1. This CDR3 has 15 amino acids. J was trimmed by 8 bases and V by 6 bases; bases with no gene match: 13. Germline V gene data show CDR1 as MNHNY and CDR2 as SVGAGI (reference sequence).

The chain combines TRBV4-1 with TRBJ1-1, with TRBD1 matching 7 bases. Germline V CDR1 and CDR2: MGHRA, YSYEKL. The CDR3 spans 15 residues. The ends lost 5 bases at V and 1 base at J; junction bases unmatched: 7. The CDR3 here is CASSSTGTANTEAFF. Written as DNA, the CDR3 is TGCGCCAGCAGCTCAACCGGGACAGCGAACACTGAAGCTTTCTTT.

The CDR3 sequence: CAWSVGQNYGYTF. Written as DNA, the CDR3 is TGTGCCTGGAGTGTAGGACAAAACTATGGCTACACCTTC. This chain connects TRBV30 to TRBJ1-2; D possibly corresponds to TRBD1 (5 bases). With 0 bases removed from V and 2 bases from J, the gap between germline ends came to 7 bases. The CDR3 length is 13 residues. Germline assignment: CDR1 GTSNPN and CDR2 SVGIG (reference sequence).

The J gene is TRBJ1-6, the V gene TRBV10-3, with TRBD1 identical over 11 bases. The CDR3 length is 14 residues. CDR1 is ENHRY and CDR2 is SYGVKD in the germline V gene. The junction had 2 bases not matched to a gene; V was cut back by 5 bases and J by 8 bases. The CDR3 loop reads CAISRDRGDSPLHF. The CDR3 region has the DNA TGTGCCATCAGTAGGGACAGGGGGGATTCACCCCTCCACTTT.

The chain is built from TRBV15 and TRBJ2-3; D might be TRBD1 (6 bases). V lost 0 bases and J 4 bases, leaving 17 bases between the germline ends. The CDR3 has 17 amino acids. From germline, CDR1 is LNHNV and CDR2 YYDKDF (reference sequence). CDR3 DNA: TGTGCCACCAGCAGAGATCAGGGGACCCTCGGACCAGATACGCAGTATTTT. Its translation is CATSRDQGTLGPDTQYF. Complete variable domain (other parts from reference TRBV15 and TRBJ2-3): DAMVIQNPRYQVTQFGKPVTLSCSQTLNHNVMYWYQQKSSQAPKLLFHYYDKDFNNEADTPDNFQSRRPNTSFCFLDIRSPGLGDTAMYLCATSRDQGTLGPDTQYFGPGTRLTVL.

The chain has TRBV29-1 and TRBJ2-1; no clear D gene. The CDR3 sequence is 12 residues long. Trimming took 4 bases from V and 4 from J, leaving 8 bases between them. Germline V gene sequence: CDR1 SQVTM, CDR2 ANQGSEA. This CDR3 reads CSVGRLYNEQFF. The CDR3 DNA reads as TGCAGCGTTGGGCGGCTATACAATGAGCAGTTCTTC.

V gene TRBV7-2 combines with J gene TRBJ2-5, with 12 positions matching TRBD2. This CDR3 is 18 amino acids long. Germline V gene sequence: CDR1 SGHTA, CDR2 FQGNSA. The trim removed 3 bases at V and 2 bases at J, leaving 10 bases unmatched. CDR3 amino acids: CASSLTWGLAGGQETQYF. The CDR3 coding sequence is TGTGCCAGCAGCTTGACCTGGGGCCTAGCGGGGGGGCAAGAGACCCAGTACTTC.

V is TRBV28 and J is TRBJ1-5, with D tentatively TRBD1 (6 bases). The CDR3 totals 14 residues. Per the germline V gene, CDR1 is MDHEN and CDR2 is SYDVKM. V lost 5 bases and J lost 5, with 13 bases in between. This CDR3 reads CASSQSEGDQPQHF. CDR3 in DNA: TGTGCCAGCAGTCAAAGCGAGGGGGATCAGCCCCAGCATTTT.

The J gene is TRBJ2-1, the V gene TRBV5-4; 10 bases align to TRBD2. This CDR3 has 14 residues. With V trimmed by 6 bases and J by 5 bases, 5 bases remained unmatched. CDR1 and CDR2 (germline): SGHNT, YYREEE (reference sequence). This CDR3 is CASTLAGANNEQFF. CDR3 sequence (DNA): TGTGCCAGCACTCTAGCGGGGGCGAACAATGAGCAGTTCTTC.